This T cell receptor beta chain was recovered during a study of T cells in Graves' hyperthyroidism and ophthalmopathy. For the study at large: At initial diagnosis, before any treatment had begun, peripheral blood was obtained.

The table lists this clonotype with many counts. Its antigen is unknown. Study findings and constraints: Most expanded thyroid clonotypes above 0.001 recurred in blood.

The study based diagnoses on clinical symptoms, serum thyroxine and TRAb, thyroid ultrasound and orbital computed tomography. Isolation of PBMCs was performed on around 9.7 ml fresh peripheral blood. The source material, RNA transcripts, was used to amplify TCR beta CDR3 regions. First-round RT-PCR of the TCR CDR3 relied on the HTBI primer set. In TCRdb, the multiplex PCR reads were re-called with MiXCR into one record per CDR3 protein. The sample holds about 59,000 distinct CDR3 sequences, approximately 53% seen once. In germline, CDR1 is SGHKS, CDR2 YYEKEE (reference sequence). The CDR3 consists of 15 residues. Trimming took 4 bases from V and 4 from J; bases not matched to a gene: 8.

Sequenced input: blood. This TCR was sampled from a woman in her sixties with Graves' ophthalmopathy. V usage is TRBV5-5 and J usage is TRBJ2-1; 7 nucleotides align to TRBD2. CDR3 amino acids: CASSTLSGMYNEQFF. DNA for the CDR3: TGTGCCAGCAGCACCCTGAGCGGGATGTACAATGAGCAGTTCTTC.